This T cell receptor (beta chain) was recorded in a study of CD8+ T cells in alopecia areata. Individuals with alopecia areata gave both lesional scalp punch biopsies and peripheral blood for collection. Isolation of CD4+ and CD8+ T cells from PBMCs was achieved by sorting. Trimming removed 1 base at V and 5 bases at J, with 17 bases between. The CDR3 loop spans 16 amino acids. The germline V gene encodes CDR1 SGHDN and CDR2 FVKESK. Extracted RNA was reverse transcribed into cDNA, the sequencing template. Clones were sequenced by immunoSEQ multiplex PCR, and TCRdb holds only the in-frame ones, with some missing. This table holds about 130,000 clones, approximately 48% found once.

The sequencing used CD8+ T cells sorted from blood, collected at week 0. The receptor was derived from a human donor with alopecia areata. This chain joins TRBV14 and TRBJ1-2; D gene unclear. For the CDR3, the DNA is TGTGCCAGCAGCCAAGGGTACCCAGCCCTCGGATATGGCTACACCTTC. It codes for CASSQGYPALGYGYTF.